The 22 T cell receptor beta chains listed next were all sequenced from one sample in a study of cytomegalovirus exposure and HLA in healthy donors. Amplification used 60 Vbeta primers and 13 Jbeta primers. Produced via immunoSEQ multiplex PCR; TCRdb's table is partial and in-frame only. In the table there are some 130,000 clones, about four fifths of which are singletons. The sample was PBMCs. Receptor source: a man aged 18 to 30 in good health and CMV-seronegative.

The chain uses TRBV15 and TRBJ2-7, with 7 bases lining up with TRBD1. This CDR3 has 13 residues. Germline CDR1 LNHNV, CDR2 YYDKDF (reference sequence). J lost 1 base, V lost 3 bases, and 0 bases had no gene match. The CDR3 bases are TGTGCCACCAGCAGGGACAGGTCCTACGAGCAGTACGTC. The encoded protein is CATSRDRSYEQYV.

This chain links TRBV4-2 with TRBJ2-7; TRBD2 matches at 9 bases. From germline, CDR1 is LGHNA and CDR2 YNFKEQ. The CDR3 consists of 19 residues. V shed 3 bases and J 4 bases; nucleotides not matched to a gene: 19. The CDR3 bases are TGTGCCAGCAGCCAGACCGCGATTGAGCGGGAGGCCCAGGAGTACGAGCAGTACTTC. Encoded protein: CASSQTAIEREAQEYEQYF.

This chain links TRBV5-1 with TRBJ2-1, with TRBD2 matching 13 bases. After removal of 4 bases from V and 9 bases from J, the junction contained 7 bases not matched to a gene. The V gene's germline CDR1 is SGHRS and CDR2 YFSETQ. The CDR3 loop spans 15 amino acids. This chain's CDR3 is CASSPRLAGGSEQFF. The CDR3 DNA follows: TGCGCCAGCAGCCCGAGACTAGCGGGAGGTAGTGAGCAGTTCTTC.

This rearrangement joins TRBV19 to TRBJ2-7; 8 positions agree with TRBD1. In germline, CDR1 is LNHDA, CDR2 SQIVND (reference sequence). V lost 3 bases to trimming and J lost 0 bases; unmatched junction nucleotides: 4. CDR3 size: 15 residues. CDR3 in DNA: TGTGCCAGTAGTATCCACAGGGGGGTCTCCTACGAGCAGTACTTC. Residues: CASSIHRGVSYEQYF.

The chain links TRBV9 to TRBJ2-1, with D possibly TRBD2 on 6 matching bases. The CDR3 covers 15 residues. The V end was cut by 0 bases, the J end by 3 bases, with 10 bases between. Germline loops: CDR1 SGDLS, CDR2 YYNGEE. CDR3 sequence (DNA): TGTGCCAGCAGCGTAGGAGGGAGGAACTACAATGAGCAGTTCTTC. Translating it yields CASSVGGRNYNEQFF.

V is TRBV6-4 and J is TRBJ2-3, with D unclear. This CDR3 is 13 amino acids long. V lost 4 bases and J lost 6, with 11 bases in between. Looked up from germline, CDR1 is MRHNA and CDR2 is SNTAGT. CDR3 sequence (DNA): TGTGCCAGCAGTGTCGGCTTGGAGGATACGCAGTATTTT. Its protein is CASSVGLEDTQYF.

The V gene is TRBV30, the J gene TRBJ2-7, with 11 bases aligning to TRBD2. The CDR3 totals 19 residues. Germline CDR1 is GTSNPN and CDR2 is SVGIG (reference sequence). V was clipped by 8 bases and J by 0 bases; unmatched bases: 21. CDR3: CAAGTGWTSGPRSSYEQYV. The CDR3 coding sequence is TGTGCCGCCGGGACAGGGTGGACTAGCGGGCCTCGTAGCTCCTACGAGCAGTACGTC.

The chain joins TRBV7-8 to TRBJ2-3; 9 bases line up with TRBD2. The CDR3 runs 20 residues. V trimming: 5 bases; J trimming: 0 bases; junction bases outside the gene matches: 18. CDR1 is SGHVS, CDR2 FQNEAQ, per germline. As DNA, the CDR3 is TGTGCCAGCAGCCCATATCGGGTGTTAGCGGGAGTAAGGAGCACAGATACGCAGTATTTT. Translated, it gives CASSPYRVLAGVRSTDTQYF.

The V call is TRBV4-1, the J call TRBJ1-2; D is ambiguous. V lost 0 bases to trimming and J lost 5 bases, with 10 bases between them. This CDR3 has 14 residues. The germline gives CDR1 MGHRA, CDR2 YSYEKL. The CDR3 region is CASSQDLTRYGYTF. The CDR3, as DNA: TGCGCCAGCAGCCAAGATCTTACTCGATATGGCTACACCTTC.

The chain couples TRBV10-3 to TRBJ2-1, with 8 bases matching TRBD2. J gave up 1 base and V 4 bases, and 12 bases lay outside the gene matches. Germline lookup yields CDR1 ENHRY and CDR2 SYGVKD. The CDR3 has 18 residues. CDR3 residues: CAISVGLAGAGSYNEQFF. In nucleotides, the CDR3 is TGTGCCATCAGTGTAGGTCTAGCGGGTGCGGGGTCCTACAATGAGCAGTTCTTC.

V and J are TRBV7-2 and TRBJ2-7; 11 bases align to TRBD2. The CDR3 spans 15 residues. The germline V gene encodes CDR1 SGHTA and CDR2 FQGNSA. J lost 2 bases, V lost 1 base, and 1 base had no gene match. The CDR3 DNA reads as TGTGCCAGCAGCTTAGGACTAGCGGGAACCTACGAGCAGTACTTC. Translated, it gives CASSLGLAGTYEQYF.

The chain couples TRBV6-5 to TRBJ2-3, with 7 nucleotides matching TRBD2. Per the germline V gene, CDR1 is MNHEY and CDR2 is SVGAGI. The CDR3 length is 16 residues. The V segment lost 2 bases and the J segment 1 base; nucleotides outside the gene matches: 6. This chain's CDR3 is CASSYLLREGTDTQYF. DNA of the CDR3: TGTGCCAGCAGTTACCTGCTCCGGGAGGGCACAGATACGCAGTATTTT.

The V call is TRBV6-1, the J call TRBJ2-4, with a weak D call TRBD2 (6 bases). Germline values: CDR1 MNHNS, CDR2 SASEGT. The CDR3 has 15 residues. The V gene lost 7 bases and the J gene lost 6 bases, with 19 bases spanning the gap. In nucleotides, the CDR3 is TGTGCCAGCACGCGACTAGAGAGTGGTGGAAACATTCAGTACTTC. Translating it yields CASTRLESGGNIQYF.

There are a few counts of this clone. Other DNA variants within this sample encode the same CDR3. The chain uses TRBV6-4 and TRBJ2-3; weak D call: TRBD2 (5 bases). The CDR3 is made up of 16 amino acids. Trimming took off 0 bases at V and 0 bases at J, with 10 bases between the two ends. Germline CDR1 and CDR2: MRHNA and SNTAGT. The CDR3 here is CASSDSSGGSTDTQYF. The CDR3 region has the DNA TGTGCCAGCAGTGACTCGTCGGGCGGGAGCACAGATACGCAGTATTTT.

The chain carries TRBV11-3 and TRBJ2-5; TRBD2 matches 7 bases. The DNA end lines up better with TRBJ2-7; the J call may be wrong. The germline V gene encodes CDR1 SGHNT and CDR2 YENEEA. This CDR3 is built from 15 residues. The CDR3 nucleotides read TGTGCCAGCAGCTTAGCCCCAGCGGGACCGTACGAGCAGTACTTC. Translating gives CASSLAPAGPYEQYF.

This chain uses TRBV28 with TRBJ2-7; D call uncertain. Trimming took 5 bases from V and 2 from J, leaving 16 bases between them. The length of the CDR3 is 15 residues. Looked up from germline, CDR1 is MDHEN and CDR2 is SYDVKM. The CDR3 sequence: CASSLPPPVTYEQYF. In DNA form, the CDR3 reads TGTGCCAGCAGTCTCCCCCCCCCAGTGACCTACGAGCAGTACTTC.

The chain links TRBV10-3 to TRBJ2-7, with 10 bases identical to TRBD1. The CDR3 contains 13 residues. V trimming: 5 bases; J trimming: 5 bases; junction bases outside the gene matches: 3. CDR1 and CDR2 from the germline V gene are ENHRY and SYGVKD. CDR3 in amino acids: CAISPGQGNEQYF. The CDR3 nucleotides are TGTGCCATCAGTCCGGGACAGGGGAACGAGCAGTACTTC.

The V gene is TRBV7-3, the J gene TRBJ2-3, with TRBD2 matching over 7 bases. The V gene end was trimmed by 6 bases and the J gene end by 1 base; junction bases not matched to a gene: 7. The germline V gene has CDR1 SGHTA and CDR2 FQGTGA. The CDR3 is made up of 15 amino acids. The CDR3 sequence is CASSRGEGRTDTQYF. CDR3 bases: TGTGCCAGCAGTCGGGGGGAAGGCCGCACAGATACGCAGTATTTT.

This chain joins TRBV7-8 and TRBJ2-3; 7 bases map to TRBD2. With 1 base clipped from V and 7 bases from J, the junction kept 5 bases outside the gene matches. This CDR3 region has 14 residues. In germline, CDR1 is SGHVS, CDR2 FQNEAQ. The DNA of the CDR3 is TGTGCCAGCAGCTTAGTGTCTAGCGGCTATACGCAGTATTTT. It specifies CASSLVSSGYTQYF.

The chain has TRBV28 and TRBJ2-1, with 7 bases fitting TRBD1. With 5 bases clipped from V and 5 bases from J, the junction kept 6 bases outside the gene matches. CDR3 length: 14 residues. CDR1 and CDR2 from the germline V gene are MDHEN and SYDVKM. The CDR3 here is CASSPSDRDNEQFF. Here the CDR3 DNA reads TGTGCCAGCAGTCCTTCAGACAGGGACAATGAGCAGTTCTTC.

The chain links TRBV28 to TRBJ1-1; the D gene is possibly TRBD1 (5 bases). The CDR3 loop spans 16 amino acids. Germline CDR1 is MDHEN and CDR2 is SYDVKM. V was cut by 3 bases and J by 1 base, with 15 bases left in between. The CDR3 DNA reads TGTGCCAGCAGTTTCCCCAGGGCGTTTGGGAACACTGAAGCTTTCTTT. This encodes CASSFPRAFGNTEAFF. Together with reference TRBV28 and TRBJ1-1, the CDR3 gives the full variable domain: DVKVTQSSRYLVKRTGEKVFLECVQDMDHENMFWYRQDPGLGLRLIYFSYDVKMKEKGDIPEGYSVSREKKERFSLILESASTNQTSMYLCASSFPRAFGNTEAFFGQGTRLTVV.

The rearrangement uses TRBV7-9 and TRBJ2-1; 8 bases fit TRBD2. V gave up 5 bases and J gave up 2 bases; unmatched junction bases: 11. Per germline, CDR1 SEHNR and CDR2 FQNEAQ (reference sequence). The CDR3 consists of 17 residues. CDR3 in amino acids: CASSPPLRLATYNEQFF. CDR3 nucleotide sequence: TGTGCCAGCAGCCCTCCCCTTCGACTAGCGACCTACAATGAGCAGTTCTTC. Based on the CDR3 plus reference TRBV7-9 and TRBJ2-1, the full variable domain is DTGVSQNPRHKITKRGQNVTFRCDPISEHNRLYWYRQTLGQGPEFLTYFQNEAQLEKSRLLSDRFSAERPKGSFSTLEIQRTEQGDSAMYLCASSPPLRLATYNEQFFGPGTRLTVL.